This TCR beta chain was recovered during a study of T cells after yellow fever vaccination. Study-wide context: Preparation of the low-cell-number fractions used SMART-Seq v4 Ultra Low Input.

TCRdb re-called the 5' RACE reads with MiXCR, one entry per CDR3 protein. This sample has 300,000 to 400,000 distinct CDR3 sequences, with approximately 12% found just once. Findings and caveats of the study: Researchers noted that a small share of clonotypes showed up in both CD4 and CD8 compartments. Once the booster was given, most primary-vaccination clones reappeared, at approximately 97% for CD4 and roughly 90% for CD8. Weaker in magnitude, the secondary response showed a faster peak on day 5 versus 15.

The germline gives CDR1 SGHVS, CDR2 FQNEAQ. The CDR3 runs 17 residues. The V and J ends lost 5 bases and 4 bases, in that order; junction bases with no gene match: 11. About this clonotype: Its antigen remains unidentified.

The J gene is TRBJ2-7, the V gene TRBV7-8, with 13 bases aligning to TRBD2. Sequencing used CD4+ T cells sorted from PBMCs, obtained 15 days after the yellow fever booster vaccination. This receptor was obtained from a man aged 18 to 29 who received the YFV17D yellow fever vaccine. CDR3 residues: CASSPTGTSGALYEQYV. In DNA form, the CDR3 reads TGTGCCAGCAGCCCTACCGGGACTAGCGGGGCCCTGTACGAGCAGTACGTC.